Described below is a single T cell receptor beta chain sequence and its context. The antigen it binds to is not known. No much larger clone exists at a distance of one base, and base qualities are not known. CDR1 and CDR2 were assigned from the germline V gene as SGHDT and YYEEEE. The germline ends are 11 bases apart after V is trimmed by 1 base and J by 4 bases. From the cysteine through the phenylalanine, the CDR3 covers 14 amino acids. The kept DNA is CDR3 alone, 42 bases in frame from the first base. TCRbeta CDR3 regions were amplified from genomic DNA by means of the immunoSEQ Assay, a bias-controlled multiplex PCR. Per the original workflow: The number of nucleated cells in each sample was estimated by amplification of reference gene primers within the assay. Sequence reads were collapsed and filtered to measure the absolute abundance of every unique TCRbeta CDR3 rearrangement. For each sample, productive Simpson clonality was calculated as the square root of Simpson's diversity index across productive rearrangements. This immuneACCESS table, as held by TCRdb, lists in-frame sequences with V and J called but not all clones. Of the missing ones, under half trace to an unresolved V gene in checked studies; the others have no known cause. V, J and clone size derive from that table, while D and trimming were established from the DNA sequence. The sample data list more than 120,000 clones, and around 90% of these were observed just once. Around 0.91% of the sample lies in the top ten.

This record comes from a study of blood T cell repertoires in COVID-19 (TCRdb year 2020). Describing the broader study: The collaborator samples originated in the United States, Italy and Spain and spanned the acute and convalescent phases of COVID-19. The material from the prospective study consisted of cDNA or gDNA derived from T cells, B-cell-depleted T cells, or PBMCs. Subjects who had been exposed to COVID-19, were actively infected with it, or had recovered from it provided the deeply sampled blood TCRbeta repertoires that made up the dataset. The repertoires were made available in a free public database intended to serve as a resource for research on the immune response to SARS-CoV-2. Samples were obtained from the ongoing ImmuneRACE study (first 160 participants) and from over 1,000 subjects provided by 6 global collaborators. A de-identified subject ID, COVID-19 status, age in years and sex were almost always included in the sample metadata. Where available, HLA class I and class II types were obtained from metadata supplied by the sample provider rather than from assay-based typing.

Study-wide findings and limitations: The amount of clinical and demographic metadata varied by source and participant and was provided uncurated.

Each collaborating institution followed its own protocols to collect whole blood in K2EDTA tubes. For TCRbeta analysis, collaborator samples were shipped as frozen whole blood, as isolated PBMCs, or as DNA extracted from either sample type. The source of this sequence is a woman in her forties or fifties with acute or convalescent COVID-19. The sequence joins TRBV5-6 to TRBJ1-1; the D gene is possibly TRBD1, with 6 bases matching. Sample: peripheral blood. The DNA reads TGTGCCAGCAGCTTGACAGGGTTGAGCACTGAAGCTTTCTTT. This translates into CASSLTGLSTEAFF.